This entry concerns a single TCR beta chain. This record belongs to a study of T-cell memory formation after mild COVID-19. Study context: For the most part, TCR clusters were specific to one donor.

CDR1 and CDR2 from the germline V gene are SEHNR and FQNEAQ (reference sequence). Trimming cost V 3 bases and J 1 base; bases outside gene matches: 8. The CDR3 covers 16 residues. A 5'RACE reaction primed in the constant segment made cDNA libraries of TCR alpha and TCR beta, and these carried sample barcodes and UMIs. TCRdb ran MiXCR on the 5' RACE reads and lists one entry per CDR3 protein. The top ten clones hold around 9.2% of a sample with fewer than 550,000 distinct CDR3 sequences, about 19% of them seen once. The sequence came from an adult woman who had mild COVID-19 (a few samples of this study predate the infection). Cell type and time point are not known. The specimen sequenced was PBMCs or a T cell subset sorted from them (not recorded which). The chain links TRBV7-9 to TRBJ1-1; 7 bases are shared with TRBD1. The CDR3: CASSFPLGQPNTEAFF. The CDR3 DNA reads TGTGCCAGCAGCTTTCCACTGGGACAGCCGAACACTGAAGCTTTCTTT. Full variable domain (rest looked up from reference TRBV7-9 and TRBJ1-1): DTGVSQNPRHKITKRGQNVTFRCDPISEHNRLYWYRQTLGQGPEFLTYFQNEAQLEKSRLLSDRFSAERPKGSFSTLEIQRTEQGDSAMYLCASSFPLGQPNTEAFFGQGTRLTVV.